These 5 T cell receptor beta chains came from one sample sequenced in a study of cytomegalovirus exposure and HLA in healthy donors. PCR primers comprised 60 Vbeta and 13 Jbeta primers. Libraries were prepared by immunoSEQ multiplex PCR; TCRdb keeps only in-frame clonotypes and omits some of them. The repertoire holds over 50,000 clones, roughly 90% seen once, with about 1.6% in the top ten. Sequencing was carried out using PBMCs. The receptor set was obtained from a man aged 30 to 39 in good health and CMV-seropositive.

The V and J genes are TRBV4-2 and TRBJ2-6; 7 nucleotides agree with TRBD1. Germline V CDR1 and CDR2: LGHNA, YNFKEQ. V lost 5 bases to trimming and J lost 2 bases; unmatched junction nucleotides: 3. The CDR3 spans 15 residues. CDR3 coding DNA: TGTGCCAGCAGCATTGGACAGGCTGGGGCCAACGTCCTGACTTTC. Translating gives CASSIGQAGANVLTF.

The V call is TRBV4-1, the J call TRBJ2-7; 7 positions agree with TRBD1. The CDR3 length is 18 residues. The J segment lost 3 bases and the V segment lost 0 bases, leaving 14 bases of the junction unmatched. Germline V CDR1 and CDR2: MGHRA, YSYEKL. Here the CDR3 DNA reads TGCGCCAGCAGCCAAGAAAGTCTGATGAAGGGGGCCATCTACGAGCAGTACTTC. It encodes CASSQESLMKGAIYEQYF.

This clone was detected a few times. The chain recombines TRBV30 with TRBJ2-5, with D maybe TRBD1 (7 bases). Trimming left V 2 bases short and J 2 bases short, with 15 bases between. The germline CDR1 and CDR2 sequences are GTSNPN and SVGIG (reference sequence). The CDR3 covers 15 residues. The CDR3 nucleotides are TGTGCCTGGAGTCAGGGGGAGGCCTTACAAGAGACCCAGTACTTC. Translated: CAWSQGEALQETQYF.

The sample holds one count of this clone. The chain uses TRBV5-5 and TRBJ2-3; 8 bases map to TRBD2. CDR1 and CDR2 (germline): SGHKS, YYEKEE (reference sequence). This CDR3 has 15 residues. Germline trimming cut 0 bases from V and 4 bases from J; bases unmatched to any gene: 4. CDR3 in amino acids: CASSLEAGEADTQYF. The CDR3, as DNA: TGTGCCAGCAGCTTGGAAGCGGGAGAGGCAGATACGCAGTATTTT.

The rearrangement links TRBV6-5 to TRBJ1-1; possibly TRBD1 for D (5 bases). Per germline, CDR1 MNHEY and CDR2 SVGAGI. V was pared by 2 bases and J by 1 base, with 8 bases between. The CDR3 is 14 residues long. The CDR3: CASSYQRGNTEAFF. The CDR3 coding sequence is TGTGCCAGCAGTTACCAAAGGGGGAACACTGAAGCTTTCTTT.